Listed below are T cell receptor beta chains from one sample, sequenced in a study of shared clonotypes between healthy human individuals. TCRdb's copy holds only in-frame clones and misses some; the assay was immunoSEQ multiplex PCR. The repertoire holds over a million clones, with approximately 97% as singletons. The specimen was naive CD4+ T cells sorted from blood. The receptors stem from a young man in good health. The CDR3 runs from the conserved cysteine through the conserved F or W.

V gene	J gene	CDR3 protein
TRBV7-9	TRBJ2-7	CASSLAEGNSYEQYF
TRBV19	TRBJ1-2	CASSPQTGTSGYTF
TRBV11-2	TRBJ1-2	CASSPYGDSPYGYTF
TRBV28	TRBJ2-7	CASSSLVRGWSYEQYF
TRBV5-1	TRBJ2-7	CASSPGPAYEQYF
TRBV5-1	TRBJ2-2	CASSEDPKGGELFF
TRBV11-3	TRBJ2-7	CASSSDRGSEQYF
TRBV5-1	TRBJ2-4	CASSSLPGQIAKNIQYF
TRBV5-1	TRBJ1-1	CASSFQTGGTEAFF
TRBV5-6	TRBJ2-1	CASSLAWLIYNEQFF
TRBV7-3	TRBJ2-3	CASSFRDFTDTQYF
TRBV5-1	TRBJ2-5	CASSLDPSGGTQYF
TRBV2	TRBJ1-1	CASSDGPRGTEAFF
TRBV10-3	TRBJ1-2	CAISEGSVGYTF
TRBV2	TRBJ2-3	CASSVLREGDTQYF
TRBV5-1	TRBJ2-3	CASSWAGSTDTQYF
TRBV6-5	TRBJ1-4	CASSRGDLEKLFF
TRBV12-1	TRBJ2-1	CASTQDQAPISYNEQFF
TRBV6-1	TRBJ2-7	CASSRPGQGSGEQYF
TRBV2	TRBJ2-1	CASKPSGETINEQFF
TRBV28	TRBJ1-5	CASSLTGGLQPQHF
TRBV28	TRBJ2-7	CASNRGLPTEQYF
TRBV30	TRBJ2-2	CAWSVLRGLNTGELFF
TRBV4-3	TRBJ2-3	CASSYDNTDTQYF
TRBV4-1	TRBJ2-3	CASSPPRRATQYF
TRBV18	TRBJ2-1	CASSPGRELGDYNEQFF
TRBV7-9	TRBJ2-7	CASSRTGGSYEQYF
TRBV19	TRBJ2-7	CASTGGNEQYF
TRBV5-1	TRBJ1-1	CASTQTESTEAFF
TRBV7-2	TRBJ2-1	CASSPRGGGWNNEQFF
TRBV27	TRBJ2-5	CASSLRTSQETQYF
TRBV10-1	TRBJ2-3	CASSETSGRGDTQYF
TRBV29-1	TRBJ2-2	CSASLGTGELFF
TRBV5-1	TRBJ2-4	CASSPREGGENIQYF
TRBV5-1	TRBJ2-6	CASSRPGDSGANVLTF
TRBV5-4	TRBJ1-2	CASSLDRGGYTF
TRBV6-5	TRBJ2-5	CASSSHRTSVETQYF
TRBV7-2	TRBJ2-1	CASSEGTLSYNEQFF
TRBV6-1	TRBJ2-2	CASKIGGYTGELFF
TRBV2	TRBJ2-3	CASTVRAGGPGDTQYF
TRBV5-1	TRBJ2-7	CASSLVDPGGEQYF
TRBV23-1	TRBJ2-1	CASSQSQTSGRFKDEQFF
TRBV9	TRBJ1-1	CASSVEPLTGTEAFF
TRBV5-8	TRBJ2-5	CASSLEGREQETQYF
TRBV28	TRBJ2-7	CASSRSDSSYEQYF
TRBV18	TRBJ1-4	CASANRWSEDEKLFF
TRBV6-6	TRBJ2-7	CASSSLKTGYQYF
TRBV4-3	TRBJ2-3	CASSHSASTDTQYF
TRBV10-3	TRBJ2-7	CAISELPPGQGRSKYF
TRBV18	TRBJ1-1	CASSPRNLNTEAFF
TRBV11-3	TRBJ2-1	CASSLEGTGKWGSNEQFF
TRBV14	TRBJ1-3	CASSQDLPGPSGNTIYF
TRBV7-6	TRBJ2-1	CASSFSRLAGAWEQFF
TRBV14	TRBJ1-1	CASSHPDGRPAFF
TRBV7-2	TRBJ2-2	CASSQTGAWNTGELFF
TRBV18	TRBJ2-4	CASSPPNEKAKNIQYF
TRBV29-1	TRBJ2-2	CSADIGTARTGELFF
TRBV9	TRBJ2-2	CASSVEGGTWQGGELFF
TRBV5-1	TRBJ2-3	CASSFPPDTQYF
TRBV10-3	TRBJ2-7	CAIKGRAEYEQYF